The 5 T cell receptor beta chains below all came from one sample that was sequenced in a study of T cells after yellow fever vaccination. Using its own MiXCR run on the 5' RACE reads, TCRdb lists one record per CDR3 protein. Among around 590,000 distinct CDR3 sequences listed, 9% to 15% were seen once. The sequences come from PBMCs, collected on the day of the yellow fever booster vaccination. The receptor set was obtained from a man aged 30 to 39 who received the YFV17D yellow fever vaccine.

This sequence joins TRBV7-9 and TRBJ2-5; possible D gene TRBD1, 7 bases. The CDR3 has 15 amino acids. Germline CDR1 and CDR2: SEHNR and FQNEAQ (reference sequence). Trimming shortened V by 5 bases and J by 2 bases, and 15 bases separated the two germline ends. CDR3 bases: TGTGCCAGCAGCCCCCCCCCAGGGGGGCAAGAGACCCAGTACTTC. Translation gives CASSPPPGGQETQYF.

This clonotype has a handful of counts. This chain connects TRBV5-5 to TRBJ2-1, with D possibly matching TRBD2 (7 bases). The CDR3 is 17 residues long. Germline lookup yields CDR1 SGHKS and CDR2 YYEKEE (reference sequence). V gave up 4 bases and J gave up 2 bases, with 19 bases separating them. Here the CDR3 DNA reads TGTGCCAGCAGCCCCTGGGGGGGCGCCGAACCCTACAATGAGCAGTTCTTC. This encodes CASSPWGGAEPYNEQFF.

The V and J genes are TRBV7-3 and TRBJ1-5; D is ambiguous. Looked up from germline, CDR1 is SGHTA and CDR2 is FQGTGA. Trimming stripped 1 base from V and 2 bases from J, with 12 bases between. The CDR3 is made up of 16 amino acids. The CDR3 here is CASSLNIRGGNQPQHF. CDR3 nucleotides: TGTGCCAGCAGCTTAAACATCCGGGGAGGCAATCAGCCCCAGCATTTT. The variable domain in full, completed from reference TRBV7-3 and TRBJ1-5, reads GAGVSQTPSNKVTEKGKYVELRCDPISGHTALYWYRQSLGQGPEFLIYFQGTGAADDSGLPNDRFFAVRPEGSVSTLKIQRTERGDSAVYLCASSLNIRGGNQPQHFGDGTRLSIL.

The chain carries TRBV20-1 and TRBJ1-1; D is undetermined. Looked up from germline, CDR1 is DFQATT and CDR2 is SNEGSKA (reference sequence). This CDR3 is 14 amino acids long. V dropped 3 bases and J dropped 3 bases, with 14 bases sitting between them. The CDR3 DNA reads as TGCAGTGCTAGCGCGCTCGGTCGGGACACTGAAGCTTTCTTT. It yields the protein CSASALGRDTEAFF.

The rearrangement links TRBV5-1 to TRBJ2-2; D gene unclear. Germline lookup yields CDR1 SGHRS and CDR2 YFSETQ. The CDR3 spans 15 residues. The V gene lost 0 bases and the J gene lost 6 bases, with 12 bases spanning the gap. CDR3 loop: CASSLAPHGAGELFF. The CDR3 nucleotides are TGCGCCAGCAGCTTGGCGCCCCATGGGGCCGGGGAGCTGTTTTTT.